Below, one T cell receptor (beta chain) is given with its context. Antigen specificity is unknown. These data are taken from a study of T cells after yellow fever vaccination. For the study at large: Where fractions had low cell numbers, libraries were prepared from them with the SMART-Seq v4 Ultra Low Input RNA kit.

The 5'RACE template-switching step produced TCR cDNA and added a universal primer site and UMIs. From the 5' RACE reads, TCRdb called clonotypes with MiXCR, one entry per CDR3 protein. Counted here are fewer than 100,000 distinct CDR3 sequences, approximately 6.3% occurring once; the ten biggest clones make up roughly 39%. The study's findings and limits: There was a possibility that FACS-sorted repertoires contained abundant clonotypes contaminating from the bulk population. The study re-detected most primary-vaccination clones after the booster (roughly 96% CD4, around 89% CD8).

The sequencing here drew on CD8+ T cells sorted from PBMCs, taken 10 days after the yellow fever booster vaccination. This receptor was identified in a man younger than 35 who received the YFV17D yellow fever vaccine.

The CDR3 region has the DNA TGTGCCAGCACCGATAGCGGGGGGAAGACCCAGTACTTC. Amino acid sequence: CASTDSGGKTQYF. V and J are TRBV2 and TRBJ2-5; 10 nucleotides align to TRBD2. CDR1 and CDR2 (germline): SNHLY, FYNNEI. This CDR3 region has 13 residues. J gave up 6 bases and V 7 bases, and 5 bases lay outside the gene matches.